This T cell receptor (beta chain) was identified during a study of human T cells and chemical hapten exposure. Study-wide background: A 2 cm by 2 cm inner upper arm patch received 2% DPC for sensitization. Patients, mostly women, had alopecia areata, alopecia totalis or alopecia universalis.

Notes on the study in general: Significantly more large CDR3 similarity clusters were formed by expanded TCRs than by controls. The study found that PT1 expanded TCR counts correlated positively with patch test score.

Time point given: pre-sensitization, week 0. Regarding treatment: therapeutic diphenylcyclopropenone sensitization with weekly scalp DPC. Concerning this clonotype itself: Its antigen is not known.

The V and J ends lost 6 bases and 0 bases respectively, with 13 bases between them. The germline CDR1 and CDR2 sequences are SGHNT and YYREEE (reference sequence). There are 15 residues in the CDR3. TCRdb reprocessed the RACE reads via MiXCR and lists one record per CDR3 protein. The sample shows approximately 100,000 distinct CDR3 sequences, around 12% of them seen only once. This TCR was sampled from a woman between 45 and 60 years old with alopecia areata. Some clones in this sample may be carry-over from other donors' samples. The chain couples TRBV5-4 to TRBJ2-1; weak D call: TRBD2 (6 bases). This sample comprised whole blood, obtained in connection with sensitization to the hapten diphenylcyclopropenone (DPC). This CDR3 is CASTRTGSSYNEQFF. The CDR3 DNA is TGTGCCAGCACCCGCACCGGGAGCTCCTACAATGAGCAGTTCTTC.